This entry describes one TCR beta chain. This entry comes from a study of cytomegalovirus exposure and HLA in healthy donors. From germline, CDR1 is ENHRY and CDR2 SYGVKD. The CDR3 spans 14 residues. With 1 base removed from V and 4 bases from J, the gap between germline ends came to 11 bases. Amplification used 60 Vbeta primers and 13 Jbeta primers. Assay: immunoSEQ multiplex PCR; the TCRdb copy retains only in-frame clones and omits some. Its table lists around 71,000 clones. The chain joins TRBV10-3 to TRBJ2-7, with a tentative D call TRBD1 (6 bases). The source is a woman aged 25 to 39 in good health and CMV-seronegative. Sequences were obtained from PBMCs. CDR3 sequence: CAISEWGQGYEQYF. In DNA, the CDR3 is TGTGCCATCAGTGAGTGGGGGCAGGGATACGAGCAGTACTTC.